The entry that follows covers one T cell receptor (beta chain) sequence. What it binds is not known. V lost 4 bases to trimming and J lost 7 bases; unmatched junction nucleotides: 8. This CDR3 has 16 residues. Per germline, CDR1 MNHEY and CDR2 SVGEGT. This sample stems from a study of T cells in Graves' hyperthyroidism and ophthalmopathy. Amplification of TCR beta CDR3 regions was performed using RNA transcripts as template. HTBI primers drove first-round RT-PCR of the TCR CDR3. TCRdb reprocessed the multiplex PCR reads via MiXCR and lists one record per CDR3 protein. The data show 460,000 or so distinct CDR3 sequences, with under 15% seen just once and about 17% held by the top ten. Study results and limitations: Appearing also in blood were most of the thyroid clonotypes expanded above 0.001.

The source is a woman aged 18-30 years with Graves' hyperthyroidism. The V and J genes are TRBV6-2 or TRBV6-3 and TRBJ2-1; 12 positions agree with TRBD2. Input material: blood. The CDR3 spells CASSFSTSGSGNEQFF. For the CDR3, the DNA is TGTGCCAGCAGTTTTTCGACTAGCGGGAGTGGGAATGAGCAGTTCTTC.